These 31 T cell receptor beta chains were all obtained from the same sample, sequenced in a study of blood T cell repertoires in COVID-19. Only in-frame clones appear in the TCRdb table, and some are missing; sequencing was by immunoSEQ multiplex PCR. The sample lists some 97,000 clones; approximately 90% were seen once. The sequenced material came from peripheral blood. Every receptor here comes from a man in his 60s with acute or convalescent COVID-19.

This clone was counted a single time. V usage is TRBV9 and J usage is TRBJ2-1; TRBD2 might be the D (5 bases). V was pared by 0 bases and J by 7 bases, with 17 bases between. The CDR3 is 16 amino acids. The germline gives CDR1 SGDLS, CDR2 YYNGEE. The CDR3 bases are TGTGCCAGCAGCGTAGCTACGGGCGGGCTAAGGAATGAGCAGTTCTTC. Translating it yields CASSVATGGLRNEQFF.

V usage is TRBV6-5 and J usage is TRBJ2-7, with 7 bases fitting TRBD1. The CDR3 loop spans 14 amino acids. Germline CDR1 MNHEY, CDR2 SVGAGI. V was pared by 9 bases and J by 2 bases, with 10 bases of the junction left unmatched. Here the CDR3 reads CASRVATGTYEQYV. CDR3 bases: TGTGCCAGTAGAGTAGCGACAGGGACCTACGAGCAGTACGTC.

The V call is TRBV6-5, the J call TRBJ1-2, with 9 positions matching TRBD1. V was pared by 5 bases and J by 2 bases, with 6 bases of the junction left unmatched. This CDR3 contains 15 residues. The germline gives CDR1 MNHEY, CDR2 SVGAGI. The CDR3 DNA follows: TGTGCCAGCAGTACCTCCGGGACAGGGAACTATGGCTACACCTTC. Translating gives CASSTSGTGNYGYTF.

A single count supports this clone. The chain uses TRBV6-5 and TRBJ1-5, with D possibly being TRBD1 (5 bases). Trimming left V 8 bases short and J 6 bases short, with 20 bases between. The CDR3 runs to 15 residues. Germline CDR1 MNHEY, CDR2 SVGAGI. The CDR3 region has the DNA TGTGCCAGCTCACTAGAAGGGGAAGCGGGTCAGCCCCAGCATTTT. Amino acids: CASSLEGEAGQPQHF.

This chain connects TRBV5-4 to TRBJ1-1; TRBD1 is a possible D gene (5 bases). The germline gives CDR1 SGHNT, CDR2 YYREEE (reference sequence). V lost 3 bases to trimming and J lost 0 bases, with 12 bases between them. This CDR3 spans 15 amino acids. The CDR3 loop is CASSSARAMNTEAFF. The CDR3, as DNA: TGTGCCAGCAGCTCCGCCAGGGCAATGAACACTGAAGCTTTCTTT.

This clone was seen only once. The CDR3, as DNA: TGTGCCAGCAGCAAGATCCATATACTAGGGGCGCAGGGGTGTTTATACGAGCAGTACTTC. Translation: CASSKIHILGAQGCLYEQYF. The V call is TRBV21-1, the J call TRBJ2-7; TRBD1 reflects the table's D call only, with no check against the DNA. TRBV21-1 is reported as a pseudogene. The CDR3 has 20 residues.

The J gene is TRBJ2-5, the V gene TRBV28; no clear D. The CDR3 is made up of 12 amino acids. The V gene's germline CDR1 is MDHEN and CDR2 SYDVKM. V was trimmed by 7 bases and J by 3 bases, leaving 9 bases between them. The CDR3 DNA sequence: TGTGCCAGCACCGGGTCTAAAGAGACCCAGTACTTC. Protein sequence: CASTGSKETQYF.

V and J are TRBV29-1 and TRBJ2-7, with 9 bases fitting TRBD1. Germline V gene data show CDR1 as SQVTM and CDR2 as ANQGSEA. Unmatched junction bases numbered 7, after V lost 4 bases and J lost 3 bases. The CDR3 runs to 14 residues. The CDR3: CSVGGGQGLYEQYF. As DNA, the CDR3 is TGCAGCGTTGGAGGGGGACAGGGTCTCTACGAGCAGTACTTC.

The chain employs TRBV6-5 and TRBJ1-6; 12 bases line up with TRBD1. The junction had 4 bases not matched to a gene; V was cut back by 4 bases and J by 6 bases. The germline gives CDR1 MNHEY, CDR2 SVGAGI. This CDR3 has 16 residues. CDR3 bases: TGTGCCAGCAGTTCGGGACAGGGGGCTGGTAATTCACCCCTCCACTTT. Protein sequence: CASSSGQGAGNSPLHF.

The rearrangement joins TRBV27 to TRBJ2-5; 8 nucleotides match TRBD1. The J segment lost 5 bases and the V segment lost 3 bases, leaving 5 bases of the junction unmatched. Germline loops: CDR1 MNHEY, CDR2 SMNVEV (reference sequence). This CDR3 has 14 amino acids. The CDR3 nucleotides are TGTGCCAGCAGTTTGGGCAGGGGGCAGGAGACCCAGTACTTC. It translates to CASSLGRGQETQYF.

This clone was recorded only once. V usage is TRBV5-1 and J usage is TRBJ2-3; no reliable D call. Trimming removed 1 base at V and 2 bases at J, with 8 bases between. The CDR3 consists of 14 residues. Germline V gives CDR1 SGHRS, CDR2 YFSETQ. CDR3 nucleotides: TGCGCCAGCAGCTTGACATCTTCCACAGATACGCAGTATTTT. It yields the protein CASSLTSSTDTQYF.

This chain links TRBV3-1 (or the pseudogene TRBV3-2) with TRBJ1-1; TRBD1 is a possible D gene (5 bases). Germline V CDR1 and CDR2: LGHDT, YNNKEL (reference sequence). CDR3 length equals 16 residues. Trimming took off 3 bases at V and 4 bases at J, with 18 bases between the two ends. The CDR3 DNA sequence: TGTGCCAGCAGCCAGGCCCGGGGAGCCGGGGGCACTGAAGCTTTCTTT. Translating gives CASSQARGAGGTEAFF.

The chain has TRBV3-1 (or the pseudogene TRBV3-2) and TRBJ1-5, with D unresolved. The CDR3 runs to 15 residues. The V end was cut by 1 base, the J end by 0 bases, with 7 bases between. Looked up from germline, CDR1 is LGHDT and CDR2 is YNNKEL (reference sequence). CDR3 sequence reads: CASSQAGNSNQPQHF. CDR3 sequence (DNA): TGTGCCAGCAGCCAAGCAGGAAATAGCAATCAGCCCCAGCATTTT.

The sample holds one count of this clone. The chain is built from TRBV5-8 and TRBJ2-7, with a weak D call TRBD2 (6 bases). This CDR3 contains 15 residues. Germline CDR1 and CDR2: SGHTS and YDEGEE. Trimming cost V 1 base and J 0 bases, with 11 bases left between them. CDR3 loop: CASSLKRAHSYEQYV. CDR3 bases: TGTGCCAGCAGCTTGAAGCGGGCCCACTCCTACGAGCAGTACGTC.

The chain carries TRBV5-5 and TRBJ1-3; D perhaps matches TRBD1 (5 bases). In germline, CDR1 is SGHKS, CDR2 YYEKEE (reference sequence). The CDR3 covers 16 residues. V was shortened by 4 bases and J by 0 bases, with 14 bases between the two germline ends. Written as DNA, the CDR3 is TGTGCCAGCAGCCACCTTCCTGACAGCTCTGGAAACACCATATATTTT. Translated: CASSHLPDSSGNTIYF.

This clone was counted once. The chain links TRBV18 to TRBJ1-5; no clear D. V shed 2 bases and J shed 4 bases, with 3 bases lying between them. This CDR3 contains 12 residues. In germline, CDR1 is KGHSH, CDR2 LQKENI. The chain's CDR3 is CASSPENQPQHF. DNA for the CDR3: TGTGCCAGCTCACCAGAGAATCAGCCCCAGCATTTT.

The chain employs TRBV5-4 and TRBJ1-1; 12 bases fit TRBD1. The CDR3 has 19 amino acids. Per germline, CDR1 SGHNT and CDR2 YYREEE (reference sequence). After removal of 3 bases from V and 4 bases from J, the junction contained 16 bases not matched to a gene. The CDR3 DNA reads TGTGCCAGCAGCTCGTACCAACCGGGACAGGGGGCAGTGGGCACTGAAGCTTTCTTT. Its translation is CASSSYQPGQGAVGTEAFF.

This chain links TRBV9 with TRBJ2-3; D remains ambiguous. CDR3 length equals 15 residues. The V gene's germline CDR1 is SGDLS and CDR2 YYNGEE. The V end lost 0 bases, the J end lost 0 bases, and 8 bases lay between the germline ends. The CDR3 DNA reads TGTGCCAGCAGCGTAGGCCCTGGCAGCACAGATACGCAGTATTTT. The encoded protein is CASSVGPGSTDTQYF.

V gene TRBV18 combines with J gene TRBJ1-1; a possible D gene is TRBD1 (6 bases). The CDR3 sequence is 13 residues long. With 1 base removed from V and 7 bases from J, the gap between germline ends came to 10 bases. Germline V gene sequence: CDR1 KGHSH, CDR2 LQKENI. CDR3: CASSPRGQDEAFF. CDR3 in DNA: TGTGCCAGCTCACCACGGGGGCAGGATGAAGCTTTCTTT.

The rearrangement uses TRBV10-3 and TRBJ1-2, with 7 nucleotides matching TRBD1. The CDR3 covers 15 residues. V lost 2 bases to trimming and J lost 0 bases; unmatched junction nucleotides: 3. Germline loops: CDR1 ENHRY, CDR2 SYGVKD. CDR3 protein: CAISEDRETNYGYTF. The CDR3 DNA sequence: TGTGCCATCAGTGAGGACAGGGAAACTAACTATGGCTACACCTTC.

The chain recombines TRBV27 with TRBJ2-2; 11 nucleotides align to TRBD2. CDR3 length: 17 amino acids. V lost 6 bases to trimming and J lost 4 bases; unmatched junction nucleotides: 10. Germline CDR1 MNHEY, CDR2 SMNVEV (reference sequence). CDR3 sequence reads: CASRVAGGPGSTGELFF. CDR3 nucleotide sequence: TGTGCCAGCAGGGTAGCGGGAGGGCCCGGAAGCACCGGGGAGCTGTTTTTT.

The chain employs TRBV18 and TRBJ2-2; no clear D gene. V lost 5 bases and J lost 2, with 6 bases in between. Germline CDR1 reads KGHSH; CDR2 reads LQKENI. The CDR3 is 13 amino acids. The CDR3 DNA follows: TGTGCCAGCTCATCCACTAACACCGGGGAGCTGTTTTTT. Translation gives CASSSTNTGELFF. Based on the CDR3 plus reference TRBV18 and TRBJ2-2, the full variable domain is NAGVMQNPRHLVRRRGQEARLRCSPMKGHSHVYWYRQLPEEGLKFMVYLQKENIIDESGMPKERFSAEFPKEGPSILRIQQVVRGDSAAYFCASSSTNTGELFFGEGSRLTVL.

The chain links TRBV19 to TRBJ1-6, with no clear D. The CDR3 has 12 residues. Germline V gene sequence: CDR1 LNHDA, CDR2 SQIVND (reference sequence). Trimming took off 3 bases at V and 10 bases at J, with 7 bases between the two ends. The CDR3 protein is CASSIAFSPLHF. CDR3 nucleotides: TGTGCCAGTAGTATTGCGTTCTCACCCCTCCACTTT.

This rearrangement joins TRBV10-3 to TRBJ2-7; TRBD1 matches at 8 bases. Germline CDR1 and CDR2: ENHRY and SYGVKD. CDR3 length equals 16 residues. V lost 0 bases and J lost 6; bases outside the gene matches: 10. The CDR3 reads CAISESAGQAYGEQYF. For the CDR3, the DNA is TGTGCCATCAGTGAGTCGGCGGGACAGGCGTATGGCGAGCAGTACTTC.

This sequence joins TRBV5-1 and TRBJ1-1; D perhaps matches TRBD1 (5 bases). CDR1 is SGHRS and CDR2 is YFSETQ in the germline V gene. The CDR3 consists of 14 residues. V was pared by 0 bases and J by 3 bases, with 9 bases between. The CDR3 sequence is CASSLDRFHTEAFF. The CDR3 nucleotides are TGCGCCAGCAGCTTGGACAGGTTCCACACTGAAGCTTTCTTT. The whole variable domain, filled in from reference TRBV5-1 and TRBJ1-1, reads KAGVTQTPRYLIKTRGQQVTLSCSPISGHRSVSWYQQTPGQGLQFLFEYFSETQRNKGNFPGRFSGRQFSNSRSEMNVSTLELGDSALYLCASSLDRFHTEAFFGQGTRLTVV.

V gene TRBV19 combines with J gene TRBJ2-5; 14 bases are shared with TRBD2. Germline V gene data show CDR1 as LNHDA and CDR2 as SQIVND (reference sequence). Germline trimming cut 4 bases from V and 3 bases from J; bases unmatched to any gene: 1. CDR3 length equals 15 residues. The CDR3 nucleotides read TGTGCCAGTAGTACGGGACTAGCGGGAGAAGAGACCCAGTACTTC. Translated, it gives CASSTGLAGEETQYF.

The chain couples TRBV11-3 to TRBJ2-1, with 7 bases fitting TRBD2. V dropped 0 bases and J dropped 0; count of bases not matched to a gene: 5. The germline CDR1 and CDR2 sequences are SGHNT and YENEEA. The CDR3 has 17 residues. This chain's CDR3 is CASSLDRGVSSYNEQFF. The CDR3 DNA reads TGTGCCAGCAGCTTAGACCGGGGGGTTAGCTCCTACAATGAGCAGTTCTTC.

The chain uses TRBV29-1 and TRBJ2-3, with a possible D match to TRBD1 (6 bases). Trimming took 7 bases from V and 0 from J, leaving 17 bases between them. The length of the CDR3 is 15 residues. Germline V gives CDR1 SQVTM, CDR2 ANQGSEA. Here the CDR3 reads CSGRDRSRSTDTQYF. In DNA form, the CDR3 reads TGCAGCGGCAGAGACAGGAGTCGAAGCACAGATACGCAGTATTTT.

V is TRBV28 and J is TRBJ2-1; 11 positions agree with TRBD2. CDR3 length: 15 residues. The germline CDR1 and CDR2 sequences are MDHEN and SYDVKM. Unmatched junction bases numbered 6, after V lost 6 bases and J lost 5 bases. This chain's CDR3 is CASSSTSGSDNEQFF. CDR3 DNA sequence: TGTGCCAGCAGCTCCACTAGCGGGAGCGACAATGAGCAGTTCTTC.

This chain joins TRBV11-2 and TRBJ1-2; 7 nucleotides agree with TRBD1. The CDR3 extends over 16 amino acids. The germline V gene has CDR1 SGHAT and CDR2 FQNNGV. V lost 4 bases and J lost 7; bases outside the gene matches: 15. The CDR3 reads CASSSSTGAAPGGYTF. Here the CDR3 DNA reads TGTGCCAGCAGCTCGTCAACAGGGGCCGCACCGGGTGGCTACACCTTC. The whole variable domain, filled in from reference TRBV11-2 and TRBJ1-2, reads EAGVAQSPRYKIIEKRQSVAFWCNPISGHATLYWYQQILGQGPKLLIQFQNNGVVDDSQLPKDRFSAERLKGVDSTLKIQPAKLEDSAVYLCASSSSTGAAPGGYTFGSGTRLTVV.

The CDR3 nucleotides are TGTGCCAGCAGCGATCCGGGACAGGATAAGGAGGAGCAGTTCTTC. This gives the protein CASSDPGQDKEEQFF. V gene TRBV7-2 combines with J gene TRBJ2-1; 8 positions match TRBD1. Germline CDR1 SGHTA, CDR2 FQGNSA. With 5 bases clipped from V and 10 bases from J, the junction kept 13 bases outside the gene matches. The CDR3 has 15 residues.